The 20 T cell receptor beta chains presented below share a single source sample, sequenced in a study of blood T cell repertoires in COVID-19 (dated by TCRdb to about 2020). The method behind the library was the immunoSEQ multiplex PCR assay. TCRdb retrieved this table from immuneACCESS and kept in-frame rearrangements only. Not all clones are present; in checked studies, unresolved V genes account for under half, and no reason is known for the remainder. This sample gives some 80,000 clones in total; roughly nine tenths of them show up just once. 2.5% to 3.5% of the sample goes to the ten largest clones. Sequences were obtained from peripheral blood. The receptors originated from a woman aged 45-60 years with active or convalescent COVID-19.

The chain employs TRBV5-1 and TRBJ1-3; a weak D match, TRBD1 (6 bases). This CDR3 comprises 16 residues. Trimming took 0 bases from V and 0 from J, leaving 10 bases between them. Germline V CDR1 and CDR2: SGHRS, YFSETQ. CDR3 coding DNA: TGCGCCAGCAGCTTGGTGGGGGCTAACTCTGGAAACACCATATATTTT. As protein: CASSLVGANSGNTIYF.

The rearrangement uses TRBV5-1 and TRBJ1-5; D is unresolved. The CDR3 is 13 residues long. V lost 4 bases and J 2 bases, leaving 7 bases between the germline ends. CDR1 and CDR2 from the germline V gene are SGHRS and YFSETQ. The CDR3 DNA is TGCGCCAGCAGCGTCCAGGGCAATCAGCCCCAGCATTTT. This codes for CASSVQGNQPQHF.

The chain has TRBV4-2 and TRBJ2-5; 8 positions agree with TRBD2. V lost 0 bases and J lost 5; bases outside the gene matches: 8. The CDR3 is made up of 16 amino acids. Germline CDR1 is LGHNA and CDR2 is YNFKEQ. The CDR3 loop reads CASSQDPRGGRETQYF. For the CDR3, the DNA is TGTGCCAGCAGCCAAGATCCTCGGGGGGGGCGGGAGACCCAGTACTTC.

This CDR3 reads CASTLGATTYEQYF. The CDR3 bases are TGTGCCAGCACCTTGGGGGCGACCACCTACGAGCAGTACTTC. The chain uses TRBV7-2 and TRBJ2-7; maybe TRBD1 (6 bases). CDR1 and CDR2 from the germline V gene are SGHTA and FQGNSA. This CDR3 is 14 amino acids long. With 7 bases removed from V and 2 bases from J, the gap between germline ends came to 15 bases.

This rearrangement joins TRBV2 to TRBJ2-2; TRBD1 aligns across 11 bases. With 6 bases clipped from V and 5 bases from J, the junction kept 8 bases outside the gene matches. The CDR3 has 16 amino acids. Germline loops: CDR1 SNHLY, CDR2 FYNNEI. The CDR3 reads CASRAGTGGGTGELFF. For the CDR3, the DNA is TGTGCCAGCAGAGCAGGGACAGGGGGTGGGACCGGGGAGCTGTTTTTT.

The chain uses TRBV6-2 or TRBV6-3 and TRBJ1-2; possible D gene TRBD1, 5 bases. CDR3 length: 14 amino acids. Germline CDR1 reads MNHEY; CDR2 reads SVGEGT. V dropped 0 bases and J dropped 4 bases, with 9 bases sitting between them. The CDR3 nucleotides are TGTGCCAGCAGTTACTCTTCAGGGTTCTATGGCTACACCTTC. It yields the protein CASSYSSGFYGYTF.

V usage is TRBV9 and J usage is TRBJ1-2, with 8 bases fitting TRBD1. The CDR3 covers 16 residues. The germline V gene has CDR1 SGDLS and CDR2 YYNGEE. V dropped 3 bases and J dropped 1; count of bases not matched to a gene: 8. Written as DNA, the CDR3 is TGTGCCAGCAGCGACTCTGGACAGGGTCTTAACTATGGCTACACCTTC. Protein: CASSDSGQGLNYGYTF.

The chain combines TRBV10-3 with TRBJ2-5; a possible D gene is TRBD1 (5 bases). Germline loops: CDR1 ENHRY, CDR2 SYGVKD. This CDR3 contains 13 residues. Trimming took off 6 bases at V and 2 bases at J, with 10 bases between the two ends. The CDR3, as DNA: TGTGCCATCAGAAAACAGGATCAAGAGACCCAGTACTTC. This sequence encodes CAIRKQDQETQYF.

V gene TRBV5-1 combines with J gene TRBJ2-1; TRBD2 matches at 10 bases. V lost 3 bases to trimming and J lost 3 bases; unmatched junction nucleotides: 3. This CDR3 region has 15 residues. Germline CDR1 and CDR2: SGHRS and YFSETQ. CDR3 loop: CASSSGLAHYNEQFF. The CDR3 coding sequence is TGCGCCAGCAGCTCGGGACTAGCGCACTACAATGAGCAGTTCTTC.

The chain combines TRBV5-8 with TRBJ2-6; D perhaps matches TRBD1 (6 bases). This CDR3 contains 17 residues. CDR1 is SGHTS, CDR2 YDEGEE, per germline. Trimming shortened V by 0 bases and J by 0 bases, and 10 bases separated the two germline ends. In nucleotides, the CDR3 is TGTGCCAGCAGCTTGGACAGGGTAGGCTCTGGGGCCAACGTCCTGACTTTC. Amino acid sequence: CASSLDRVGSGANVLTF. Variable domain in full (rest from reference TRBV5-8 and TRBJ2-6): EAGVTQSPTHLIKTRGQQATLRCSPISGHTSVYWYQQALGLGLQFLLWYDEGEERNRGNFPPRFSGRQFPNYSSELNVNALELEDSALYLCASSLDRVGSGANVLTFGAGSRLTVL.

The V gene is TRBV27, the J gene TRBJ2-1, with D perhaps TRBD2 (6 bases). The CDR3 has 16 amino acids. Trimming cost V 7 bases and J 0 bases, with 16 bases left between them. The germline CDR1 and CDR2 sequences are MNHEY and SMNVEV (reference sequence). The CDR3 is CASNEGGANSYNEQFF. CDR3 bases: TGTGCCAGCAACGAGGGAGGCGCGAACTCCTACAATGAGCAGTTCTTC.

This chain connects TRBV28 to TRBJ1-2; TRBD1 matches at 8 bases. The germline V gene encodes CDR1 MDHEN and CDR2 SYDVKM. This CDR3 region has 17 residues. V lost 4 bases to trimming and J lost 8 bases; unmatched junction nucleotides: 18. The CDR3 bases are TGTGCCAGCAGTTCGTCCGGATACCAGGGGGCGGCTGGAGGCTACACCTTC. Translated: CASSSSGYQGAAGGYTF.

Of note for this clone: This sample includes further DNA sequences coding for the same CDR3. The chain carries TRBV7-3 and TRBJ1-2; D perhaps matches TRBD1 (5 bases). V was shortened by 5 bases and J by 4 bases, with 14 bases between the two germline ends. Germline CDR1 is SGHTA and CDR2 is FQGTGA. The CDR3 totals 14 residues. This chain's CDR3 is CASSARGGLYGYTF. For the CDR3, the DNA is TGTGCCAGCAGCGCCCGGGGGGGTCTCTATGGCTACACCTTC.

The chain employs TRBV5-1 and TRBJ2-2; D call uncertain. CDR3 length: 16 amino acids. Germline V gives CDR1 SGHRS, CDR2 YFSETQ. V lost 4 bases and J lost 0, with 13 bases in between. The CDR3 reads CASSPRGGTNTGELFF. In nucleotides, the CDR3 is TGCGCCAGCAGCCCCCGAGGCGGCACGAACACCGGGGAGCTGTTTTTT.

This clone is termed medium-sized. This same CDR3 is encoded by further DNA sequences in the sample. The genes are TRBV3-1 (or the pseudogene TRBV3-2) and TRBJ2-7; D is ambiguous. Looked up from germline, CDR1 is LGHDT and CDR2 is YNNKEL (reference sequence). The V and J ends lost 3 bases and 2 bases respectively, with 5 bases between them. The CDR3 consists of 12 residues. In DNA, the CDR3 is TGTGCCAGCAGCCACTCAGCCTACGAGCAGTACTTC. It translates to CASSHSAYEQYF.

The chain combines TRBV7-2 with TRBJ1-1, with D unclear. The CDR3 extends over 14 amino acids. The germline CDR1 and CDR2 sequences are SGHTA and FQGNSA. The ends were cut back, 5 bases at V and 1 base at J, with 11 bases in the middle. DNA of the CDR3: TGTGCCAGCAGCCCATGGACTGCGAACACTGAAGCTTTCTTT. It codes for CASSPWTANTEAFF. Full variable domain (rest looked up from reference TRBV7-2 and TRBJ1-1): GAGVSQSPSNKVTEKGKDVELRCDPISGHTALYWYRQSLGQGLEFLIYFQGNSAPDKSGLPSDRFSAERTGGSVSTLTIQRTQQEDSAVYLCASSPWTANTEAFFGQGTRLTVV.

This clone was seen once. The rearrangement uses TRBV21-1 and TRBJ1-2; the D segment call TRBD1 is taken from the table without a DNA check. TRBV21-1 corresponds to a pseudogene. The CDR3 has 15 amino acids. The CDR3 DNA follows: TGTGCCAGCAGCCTTTTCCCGGGACAGGGCTATGGCTACACCTTC. Residues: CASSLFPGQGYGYTF.

The chain is built from TRBV12-3 or TRBV12-4 and TRBJ1-6, with D unresolved. The CDR3 has 12 residues. V shed 6 bases and J shed 9 bases, with 9 bases lying between them. The CDR3 DNA sequence: TGTGCCAGCAGGCGGAGTGGTTCACCCCTCCACTTT. This translates into CASRRSGSPLHF.

The rearrangement links TRBV7-2 to TRBJ1-4; D may be TRBD1 (5 bases). Germline V CDR1 and CDR2: SGHTA, FQGNSA. There are 14 residues in the CDR3. V lost 3 bases and J lost 8, with 13 bases in between. CDR3 residues: CASSFSRGGEKLFF. The DNA of the CDR3 is TGTGCCAGCAGCTTCTCCCGGGGGGGGGAAAAACTGTTTTTT.

The chain joins TRBV7-2 to TRBJ1-2; D is possibly TRBD1 (6 bases). This CDR3 spans 13 amino acids. Trimming took off 5 bases at V and 5 bases at J, with 12 bases between the two ends. CDR1 is SGHTA and CDR2 is FQGNSA in the germline V gene. The CDR3 sequence is CASSVGQLYGYTF. CDR3 nucleotide sequence: TGTGCCAGCAGCGTCGGACAGCTTTATGGCTACACCTTC. The full variable domain, rest sourced from reference TRBV7-2 and TRBJ1-2, is GAGVSQSPSNKVTEKGKDVELRCDPISGHTALYWYRQSLGQGLEFLIYFQGNSAPDKSGLPSDRFSAERTGGSVSTLTIQRTQQEDSAVYLCASSVGQLYGYTFGSGTRLTVV.